This TCR beta chain was identified in a study of CD8 T cells in Susac syndrome (dated by TCRdb to the late 2010s). With respect to the entire study: Repertoire sequencing was used to test whether CD8+ T cell activation and differentiation in Susac syndrome was antigen driven. CD8+ T cell repertoire clonality was compared between 11 to 12 healthy donors, approximately 14 Susac syndrome patients and around 15 multiple sclerosis patients.

Regarding this clonotype: The antigen it binds to is not known. Within one base of it there is no much larger clone, and no base qualities were kept.

Peripheral blood CD8+ and CD4+ T cells from healthy donors, Susac syndrome patients and multiple sclerosis patients were profiled by high-throughput TCR beta sequencing. The multiple sclerosis controls were treatment-naive patients whose relapsing-remitting disease, either stable or active, fulfilled the revised McDonald criteria. Bulk CD8+ and CD4+ T cells were purified by magnetic negative isolation, whereas CD8+ TEMRA cells were enriched by FACS. Blood was drawn into EDTA tubes, processed within 24 hours, and PBMCs were isolated by density gradient centrifugation. PBMCs destined for TCR sequencing were cryopreserved in liquid nitrogen and later thawed in a 37 °C water bath. Purity of sorted or isolated CD4+, CD8+ and CD8+ TEMRA cells was at least 90%. RNA was extracted using the RNeasy kit, and about 0.45 to 1 ug of the RNA was reverse transcribed with random hexamers. TCR beta CDR3 regions were amplified with the immunoSEQ multiplex PCR assay covering 54 Vbeta and 13 Jbeta segments. Bias from PCR amplification was corrected by using a synthetic template baseline for primer optimization and for computational correction. Per the source publication's procedure: Reads were annotated to V, D and J genes per IMGT and analyzed with immunoSEQ Analyzer, keeping only productive sequences. To calculate clonality, Shannon entropy was normalized by log2 of the number of productive unique sequences and then subtracted from one. Public and private clones were assessed among the 100 most prevalent clones of each patient and control. Susac-specific clones were defined as absent from healthy and MS cohorts, about 1,100 published viral clones and other ImmuneACCESS disease sequences. Using fastp at Q25 and MiXCR, TCRdb reprocessed the public reads and kept productive beta chains. CDR3 protein duplicates are merged, each entry listing the most common genes and DNA. TCRdb's processing, not the authors', yielded these V and J calls. A total of around 130,000 distinct CDR3 sequences appear in this sample, under 95% of them only once. 0.2% to 0.25% of the sample lies in the top ten.

General conclusions and limits of the study: The study acknowledged that relatively few individuals were included in the TCR sequencing and HLA analysis.

Including the terminal cysteine and phenylalanine, the CDR3 comprises 15 residues. CDR3 DNA is the only sequence kept; it has 45 bases, read in frame from the first base. V is pruned by 6 bases and J by 3 bases, leaving 8 bases of the junction without a gene match. For CDR1 and CDR2, the germline V gene lists MDHEN and SYDVKM. The sample consisted of CD8+ T cells from PBMCs. This clonotype was sampled from a human donor with multiple sclerosis. Rearrangement joined TRBV28 to TRBJ2-1; TRBD2 fits 7 bases in the junction. CDR3 loop: CASSPRGVNYNEQFF. In nucleotide form, the sequence is TGTGCCAGCAGCCCCCGGGGGGTGAACTACAATGAGCAGTTCTTC. Reference TRBV28 and TRBJ2-1 genes cover what lies past the CDR3, so the full variable domain is DVKVTQSSRYLVKRTGEKVFLECVQDMDHENMFWYRQDPGLGLRLIYFSYDVKMKEKGDIPEGYSVSREKKERFSLILESASTNQTSMYLCASSPRGVNYNEQFFGPGTRLTVL.